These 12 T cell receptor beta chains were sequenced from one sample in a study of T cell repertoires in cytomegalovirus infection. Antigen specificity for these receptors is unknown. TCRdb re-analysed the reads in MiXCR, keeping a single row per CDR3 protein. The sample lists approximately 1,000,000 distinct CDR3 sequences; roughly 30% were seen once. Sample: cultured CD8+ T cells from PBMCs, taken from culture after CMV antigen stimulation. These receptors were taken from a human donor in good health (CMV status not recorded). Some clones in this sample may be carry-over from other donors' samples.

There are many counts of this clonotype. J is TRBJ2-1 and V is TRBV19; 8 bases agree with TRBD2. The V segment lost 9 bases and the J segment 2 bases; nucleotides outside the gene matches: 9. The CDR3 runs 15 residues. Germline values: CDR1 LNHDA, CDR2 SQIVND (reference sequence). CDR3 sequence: CASSLAGSTYNEQFF. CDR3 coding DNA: TGTGCCAGCTCTTTAGCGGGGAGTACCTACAATGAGCAGTTCTTC.

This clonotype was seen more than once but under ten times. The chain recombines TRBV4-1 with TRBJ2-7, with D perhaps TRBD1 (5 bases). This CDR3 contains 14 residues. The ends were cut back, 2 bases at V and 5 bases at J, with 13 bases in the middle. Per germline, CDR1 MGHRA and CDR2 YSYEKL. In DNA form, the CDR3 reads TGCGCCAGCAGCCAAAGAACAAAGGGGCACGAGCAGTACTTC. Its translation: CASSQRTKGHEQYF.

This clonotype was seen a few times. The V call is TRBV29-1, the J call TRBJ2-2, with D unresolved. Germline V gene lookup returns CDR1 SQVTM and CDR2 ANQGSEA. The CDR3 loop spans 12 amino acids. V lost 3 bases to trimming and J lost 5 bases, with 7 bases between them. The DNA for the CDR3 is TGCAGCGTTGAGCGGCAAACCGGGGAGCTGTTTTTT. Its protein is CSVERQTGELFF.

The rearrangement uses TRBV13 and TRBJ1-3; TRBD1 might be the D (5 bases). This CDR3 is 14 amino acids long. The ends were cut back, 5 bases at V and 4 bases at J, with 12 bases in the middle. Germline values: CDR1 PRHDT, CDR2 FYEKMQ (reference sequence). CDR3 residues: CASSHRGKGNTIYF. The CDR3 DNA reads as TGTGCCAGCAGCCATAGGGGCAAGGGAAACACCATATATTTT.

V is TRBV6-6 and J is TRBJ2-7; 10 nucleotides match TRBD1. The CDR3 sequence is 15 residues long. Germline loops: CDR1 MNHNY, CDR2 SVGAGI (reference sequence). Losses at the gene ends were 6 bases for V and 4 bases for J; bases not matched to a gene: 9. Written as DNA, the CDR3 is TGTGCCAGCAGCCCTCGGGACAGGGGCCCATACGAGCAGTACGTC. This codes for CASSPRDRGPYEQYV.

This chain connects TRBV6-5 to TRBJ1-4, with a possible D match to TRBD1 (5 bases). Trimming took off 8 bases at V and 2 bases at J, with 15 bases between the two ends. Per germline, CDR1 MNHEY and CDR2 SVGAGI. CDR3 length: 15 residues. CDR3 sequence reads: CASHPGGSTNEKLFF. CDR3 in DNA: TGTGCCAGCCATCCCGGGGGATCGACTAATGAAAAACTGTTTTTT.

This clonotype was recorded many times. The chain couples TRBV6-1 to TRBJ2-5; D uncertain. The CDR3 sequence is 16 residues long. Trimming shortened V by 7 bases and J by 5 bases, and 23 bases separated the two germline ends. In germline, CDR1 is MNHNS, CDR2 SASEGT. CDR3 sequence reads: CASTPTRMALLETQYF. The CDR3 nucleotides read TGTGCCAGCACTCCCACGCGGATGGCCCTTTTGGAGACCCAGTACTTC.

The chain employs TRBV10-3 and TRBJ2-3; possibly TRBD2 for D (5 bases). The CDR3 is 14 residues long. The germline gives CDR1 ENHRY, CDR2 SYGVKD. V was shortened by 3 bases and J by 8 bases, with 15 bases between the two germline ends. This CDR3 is CAISDVVGEGTQYF. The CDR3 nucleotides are TGTGCCATCAGTGACGTTGTAGGTGAGGGTACGCAGTATTTT.

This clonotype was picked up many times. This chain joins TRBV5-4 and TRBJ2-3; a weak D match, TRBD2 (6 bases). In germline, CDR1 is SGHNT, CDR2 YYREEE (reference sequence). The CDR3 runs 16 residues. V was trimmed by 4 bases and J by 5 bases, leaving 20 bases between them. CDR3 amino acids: CASSQIGGGSQDTQYF. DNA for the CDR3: TGTGCCAGCAGCCAAATAGGTGGGGGGTCACAAGATACGCAGTATTTT.

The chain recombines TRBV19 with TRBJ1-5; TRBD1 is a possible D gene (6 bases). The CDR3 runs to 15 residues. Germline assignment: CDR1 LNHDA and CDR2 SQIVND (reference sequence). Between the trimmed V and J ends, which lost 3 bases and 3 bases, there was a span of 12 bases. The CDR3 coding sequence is TGTGCCAGTAGTATCGTCCAGGGGATCAATCAGCCCCAGCATTTT. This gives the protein CASSIVQGINQPQHF.

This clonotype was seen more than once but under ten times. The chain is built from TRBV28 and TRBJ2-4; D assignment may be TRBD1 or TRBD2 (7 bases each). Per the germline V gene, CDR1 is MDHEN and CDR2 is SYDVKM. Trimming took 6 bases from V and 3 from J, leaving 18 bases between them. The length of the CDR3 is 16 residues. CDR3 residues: CASSPTGRVGKNIQYF. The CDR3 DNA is TGTGCCAGCAGCCCGACAGGGAGGGTTGGCAAAAACATTCAGTACTTC.

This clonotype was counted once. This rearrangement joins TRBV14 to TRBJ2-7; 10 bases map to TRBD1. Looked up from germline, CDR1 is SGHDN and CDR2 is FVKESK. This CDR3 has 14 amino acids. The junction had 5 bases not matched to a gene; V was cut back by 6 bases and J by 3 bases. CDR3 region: CASRGTGDGYEQYF. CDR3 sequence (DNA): TGTGCCAGCAGGGGGACAGGGGACGGCTACGAGCAGTACTTC.